This T cell receptor beta chain is drawn from a study of cytomegalovirus exposure and HLA in healthy donors. The overall study: An earlier analysis identified approximately 120 million unique TCR beta sequences in about 180 million T cells.

CDR3 length: 15 amino acids. The germline gives CDR1 LGHNA, CDR2 YSLEER. Trimming cost V 4 bases and J 3 bases, with 16 bases left between them. A remark on this clone: The antigen is not known.

The PCR employed 60 Vbeta primers together with 13 Jbeta primers. Using immunoSEQ multiplex PCR, the repertoire was profiled, and TCRdb retains in-frame clones only, with some absent. The table has about 150,000 clones, approximately 83% seen once. The study sampled nominally healthy donors, though unrecorded immune exposures were likely. General study findings and limits: A few CMV-associated chains were confirmed in vitro to be specific for CMV antigens. The classifier reportedly diagnosed cytomegalovirus status with high sensitivity and specificity.

The sequencing sample was made of PBMCs. The rearrangement links TRBV4-3 to TRBJ2-7; maybe TRBD2 (6 bases). The sequence was obtained from a male donor in good health and CMV-seronegative. Written as DNA, the CDR3 is TGCGCCAGCAGCCCTGGCGGGGTAGCGAACTACGAGCAGTACTTC. Its protein is CASSPGGVANYEQYF.